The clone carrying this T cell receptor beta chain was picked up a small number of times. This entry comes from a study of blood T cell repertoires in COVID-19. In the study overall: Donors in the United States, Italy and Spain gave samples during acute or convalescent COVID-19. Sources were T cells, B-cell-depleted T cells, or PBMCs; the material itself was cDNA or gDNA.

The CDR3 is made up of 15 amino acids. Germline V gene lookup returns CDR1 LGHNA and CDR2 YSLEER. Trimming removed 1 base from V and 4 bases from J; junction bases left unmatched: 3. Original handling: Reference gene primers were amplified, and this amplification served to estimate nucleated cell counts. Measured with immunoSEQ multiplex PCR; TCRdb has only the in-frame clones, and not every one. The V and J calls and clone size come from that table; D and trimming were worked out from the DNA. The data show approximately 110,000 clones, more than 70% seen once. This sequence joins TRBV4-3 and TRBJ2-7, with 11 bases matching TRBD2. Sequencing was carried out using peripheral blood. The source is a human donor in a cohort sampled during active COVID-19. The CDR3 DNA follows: TGCGCCAGCAGCCAAGCTTCTAGCGGGAGGTACGAGCAGTACTTC. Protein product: CASSQASSGRYEQYF.